This TCR beta chain was identified during a study of PD-1 blockade in classical Hodgkin lymphoma. After autologous stem cell transplantation all patients relapsed, and prior brentuximab vedotin exposure differed between cohorts. TCRdb keeps only in-frame clones here, not all; method: immunoSEQ multiplex PCR. This sample has approximately 13,000 clones, with just under 80% found just once. Germline assignment: CDR1 DFQATT and CDR2 SNEGSKA (reference sequence). V lost 0 bases, J lost 5 bases, and 5 bases lay in between. The length of the CDR3 is 11 residues. This rearrangement joins TRBV20-1 to TRBJ2-7; D remains ambiguous. Here the sequenced sample was peripheral blood mononuclear cells (PBMCs), taken at baseline. The receptor was isolated from a human donor with classical Hodgkin lymphoma. This CDR3 is CSAREFDEQYF. The CDR3 region has the DNA TGCAGTGCTAGAGAATTTGACGAGCAGTACTTC.